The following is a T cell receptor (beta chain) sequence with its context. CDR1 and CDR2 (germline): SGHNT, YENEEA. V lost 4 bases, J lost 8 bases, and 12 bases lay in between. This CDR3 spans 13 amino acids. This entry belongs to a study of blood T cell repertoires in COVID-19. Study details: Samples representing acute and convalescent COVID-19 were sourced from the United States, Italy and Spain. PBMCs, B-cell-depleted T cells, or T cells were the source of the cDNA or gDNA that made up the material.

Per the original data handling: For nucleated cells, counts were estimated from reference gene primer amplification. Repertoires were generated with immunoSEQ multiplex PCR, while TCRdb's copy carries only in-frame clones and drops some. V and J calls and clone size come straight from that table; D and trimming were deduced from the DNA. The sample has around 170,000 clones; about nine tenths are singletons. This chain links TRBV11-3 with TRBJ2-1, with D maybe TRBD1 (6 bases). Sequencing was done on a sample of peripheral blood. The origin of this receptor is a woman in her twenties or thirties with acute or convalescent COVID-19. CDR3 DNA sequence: TGTGCCAGCAGCTACACAGGGAGTTATGAGCAGTTCTTC. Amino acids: CASSYTGSYEQFF.